A selection of T cell receptor beta chains follows, all from one sample in a study of blood T cell repertoires in COVID-19. Clones were read by immunoSEQ multiplex PCR, and TCRdb kept only the in-frame ones, dropping some. The table includes some 220,000 clones, approximately 83% detected once. Sequencing input: PBMCs or T cells enriched from blood (not recorded which). The receptor source for this set is a woman aged 40-49 years with acute COVID-19. The CDR3 runs from the conserved cysteine through the conserved F or W. D genes are given only for firm matches. Some rows mark clone size as missing; the rest say once, few, many or name a class of expanded clone.

j_call clone_size d_call v_call cdr3_aa cdr3_nt
TRBJ1-2 . . TRBV27 CASSTPGYGYTF TGTGCCAGCAGTACACCAGGCTATGGCTACACCTTC
TRBJ2-5 . TRBD2 TRBV18 CASSSGLADWETQYF TGTGCCAGCTCATCCGGACTAGCGGATTGGGAGACCCAGTACTTC
TRBJ1-1 . . TRBV30 CAWSPGLPTEAFF TGTGCCTGGAGTCCAGGGCTGCCCACTGAAGCTTTCTTT
TRBJ1-5 . . TRBV2 CASSEGTAVPYSNQPQHF TGTGCCAGCAGTGAAGGGACAGCGGTACCTTATAGCAATCAGCCCCAGCATTTT
TRBJ2-7 . TRBD1 TRBV15 CATSTGTGYNEQYF TGTGCCACCAGCACAGGGACAGGGTATAACGAGCAGTACTTC
TRBJ1-1 . TRBD1 TRBV5-1 CASSPGQGWFTEAFF TGCGCCAGCAGCCCGGGACAGGGGTGGTTCACTGAAGCTTTCTTT
TRBJ1-2 . . TRBV2 CASGEGNYGYTF TGTGCCAGCGGGGAGGGCAACTATGGCTACACCTTC
TRBJ1-5 . TRBD1 TRBV7-3 CASSLDRGQPQHF TGTGCCAGCAGCTTGGACAGGGGTCAGCCCCAGCATTTT
TRBJ2-3 . . TRBV28 CASTQGIDTQYF TGTGCCAGCACCCAGGGTATAGATACGCAGTATTTT
TRBJ2-7 once TRBD1 TRBV5-4 CASSPTGALTYEQYF TGTGCCAGCAGCCCCACAGGGGCCTTGACCTACGAGCAGTACTTC
TRBJ1-2 . . TRBV25-1 CASSARQTHGYTF TGTGCCAGCAGTGCGCGGCAGACCCATGGCTACACCTTC